The 24 T cell receptor beta chains below all came from one sample that was sequenced in a study of T cells in Graves' hyperthyroidism and ophthalmopathy. Amplification yielded TCR beta CDR3 regions, with RNA transcripts as the source. When the TCR CDR3 underwent first-round RT-PCR, the HTBI primer set was used. TCRdb reprocessed the multiplex PCR reads via MiXCR and lists one record per CDR3 protein. The data hold about 270,000 distinct CDR3 sequences, with about 20% observed a single time. The specimen sequenced was blood. The receptor source for this set is a man aged 30-40 years with Graves' ophthalmopathy.

This clonotype has at least ten counts. This chain uses TRBV20-1 with TRBJ1-1, with D uncertain. V lost 1 base to trimming and J lost 1 base, with 10 bases between them. This CDR3 spans 14 amino acids. CDR1 DFQATT and CDR2 SNEGSKA come from the germline V gene (reference sequence). CDR3 sequence: CSARGWAGNTEAFF. The CDR3 DNA reads TGCAGTGCTAGAGGGTGGGCAGGGAACACTGAAGCTTTCTTT.

The chain links TRBV29-1 to TRBJ2-1; D unresolved. V lost 6 bases, J lost 1 base, and 7 bases lay in between. CDR1 and CDR2 (germline): SQVTM, ANQGSEA. This CDR3 region has 12 residues. The CDR3 protein is CSVRNSYNEQFF. The CDR3 nucleotides read TGCAGCGTAAGAAATTCCTACAATGAGCAGTTCTTC.

The chain combines TRBV11-1 with TRBJ2-1; no definite D call. The CDR3 is made up of 15 amino acids. Looked up from germline, CDR1 is SGHAT and CDR2 is FQDESV (reference sequence). Trimming left V 9 bases short and J 5 bases short, with 20 bases between. DNA of the CDR3: TGTGCCAGTAGTATAGTAACTATTTCCCACAATGAGCAGTTCTTC. Its translation: CASSIVTISHNEQFF.

This clonotype is a singleton in its sample. This clone may be a read error of a much larger clone one base away. The rearrangement links TRBV7-9 to TRBJ2-7; D tentatively reads TRBD1 or TRBD2 (5 bases each). CDR1 and CDR2 (germline): SEHNR, FQNEAQ (reference sequence). The CDR3 is 15 residues long. CDR3 loop: CASGLAFKTAGGQYF. CDR3 nucleotide sequence: TGTGCCAGCGGCTTAGCGTTTAAGACAGCCGGCGGGCAGTACTTC.

This clonotype was seen ten or more times. The chain carries TRBV2 and TRBJ2-1; 12 bases line up with TRBD2. Germline-derived CDR1 and CDR2 are SNHLY and FYNNEI. The CDR3 contains 15 residues. Trimming cost V 5 bases and J 6 bases; bases outside gene matches: 5. The CDR3 nucleotides read TGTGCCAGCAGTCAGACTAGCGGGAGTTTCAATGAGCAGTTCTTC. Its protein is CASSQTSGSFNEQFF.

In this sample, this clonotype turned up a few times. The V gene is TRBV5-1, the J gene TRBJ2-2; D is possibly TRBD1 or TRBD2 (5 bases each). V was clipped by 4 bases and J by 4 bases, with 11 bases between them. CDR1 and CDR2 (germline): SGHRS, YFSETQ. There are 14 residues in the CDR3. CDR3: CASSPTRGTGELFF. The CDR3 nucleotides read TGCGCCAGCAGCCCGACGAGGGGCACCGGGGAGCTGTTTTTT.

The chain uses TRBV20-1 and TRBJ1-3; TRBD1 matches 10 bases. The CDR3 runs 16 residues. In germline, CDR1 is DFQATT, CDR2 SNEGSKA (reference sequence). Unmatched junction bases numbered 12, after V lost 6 bases and J lost 4 bases. This chain's CDR3 is CSAQTTGQGSGNTIYF. The CDR3 nucleotides read TGCAGTGCACAAACGACGGGACAGGGGTCCGGAAACACCATATATTTT.

This clonotype was recorded many times. The gene calls are TRBV30 and TRBJ2-7; D not resolved. This CDR3 has 14 amino acids. The V gene lost 0 bases and the J gene lost 2 bases, with 11 bases spanning the gap. Looked up from germline, CDR1 is GTSNPN and CDR2 is SVGIG (reference sequence). The CDR3 here is CAWSVLPATYEQYF. The CDR3 DNA is TGTGCCTGGAGTGTATTGCCAGCAACCTACGAGCAGTACTTC.

This clonotype was recorded at least ten times. This chain joins TRBV13 and TRBJ2-7, with 15 bases matching TRBD2. J was trimmed by 5 bases and V by 5 bases; bases with no gene match: 7. Germline CDR1 and CDR2: PRHDT and FYEKMQ (reference sequence). The CDR3 is made up of 16 amino acids. CDR3 sequence: CASSPDGLAGGHEQYF. CDR3 in DNA: TGTGCCAGCAGCCCCGACGGACTAGCGGGAGGGCACGAGCAGTACTTC.

This clonotype showed up many times. The rearrangement links TRBV3-1 to TRBJ2-1; TRBD2 matches 7 bases. Per germline, CDR1 LGHDT and CDR2 YNNKEL (reference sequence). CDR3 size: 13 residues. V gave up 7 bases and J gave up 8 bases; unmatched junction bases: 8. In DNA form, the CDR3 reads TGTGCCAGCAAGGAGGGAGGGGAGGATGAGCAGTTCTTC. Amino acids: CASKEGGEDEQFF.

This clonotype was recorded a few times. J is TRBJ2-2 and V is TRBV6-1; D possibly corresponds to TRBD2 (6 bases). This CDR3 contains 15 residues. Germline V gene sequence: CDR1 MNHNS, CDR2 SASEGT. Trimming removed 5 bases from V and 5 bases from J, with 15 bases in between. CDR3 region: CASSYVTSFTGELFF. The CDR3 nucleotides are TGTGCCAGCAGTTATGTCACTAGCTTTACCGGGGAGCTGTTTTTT.

The chain carries TRBV12-3 or TRBV12-4 and TRBJ1-6; tentative D call: TRBD1 (5 bases). The CDR3 is made up of 14 amino acids. With 3 bases removed from V and 5 bases from J, the gap between germline ends came to 8 bases. CDR3 sequence reads: CASSFSTDNSPLHF. CDR3 coding DNA: TGTGCCAGCAGTTTCTCGACAGATAATTCACCCCTCCACTTT.

The chain uses TRBV5-1 and TRBJ2-1, with TRBD1 matching over 8 bases. Trimming took 3 bases from V and 5 from J; bases not matched to a gene: 7. The CDR3 has 15 amino acids. Per germline, CDR1 SGHRS and CDR2 YFSETQ. The CDR3 nucleotides read TGCGCCAGCAGCTCTGAGACAGGGGTCCACAATGAGCAGTTCTTC. Its translation: CASSSETGVHNEQFF.

This clonotype was observed a few times. The V call is TRBV7-9, the J call TRBJ1-4, with 9 bases identical to TRBD1. Trimming removed 4 bases from V and 6 bases from J; junction bases left unmatched: 6. Germline CDR1 is SEHNR and CDR2 is FQNEAQ (reference sequence). The CDR3 is made up of 15 amino acids. The CDR3 is CASSWGDREYEKLFF. The CDR3 bases are TGTGCCAGCAGCTGGGGGGACAGGGAATATGAAAAACTGTTTTTT.

This clonotype was seen more than once but under ten times. The chain employs TRBV12-3 or TRBV12-4 and TRBJ2-4; D gene unclear. V was cut by 6 bases and J by 4 bases, with 10 bases left in between. CDR3 length: 13 residues. The CDR3 DNA sequence: TGTGCCAGCAGCCCTCTCGGTAAAAACATTCAGTACTTC. Its protein product is CASSPLGKNIQYF.

The table lists this clonotype with many counts. The chain couples TRBV29-1 to TRBJ2-7; 10 positions match TRBD2. Germline lookup yields CDR1 SQVTM and CDR2 ANQGSEA. J lost 3 bases, V lost 0 bases, and 2 bases had no gene match. The CDR3 is made up of 14 amino acids. The CDR3 spells CSVEEASGSYEQYF. The CDR3 nucleotides are TGCAGCGTTGAAGAGGCTAGCGGGAGCTACGAGCAGTACTTC.

The sample holds one count of this clonotype. Written as DNA, the CDR3 is TGTGCCAGCATGGTGGGCTACGAGCAGTACTTC. Its protein product is CASMVGYEQYF. This chain joins TRBV27 and TRBJ2-7; D call uncertain. The CDR3 is 11 residues long. Germline lookup yields CDR1 MNHEY and CDR2 SMNVEV (reference sequence). Between the trimmed V and J ends, which lost 7 bases and 3 bases, there was a span of 7 bases.

The chain links TRBV12-5 to TRBJ1-6, with a weak D call TRBD1 (6 bases). The CDR3 has 18 amino acids. V lost 0 bases, J lost 2 bases, and 14 bases lay in between. Germline V lookup: CDR1 LGHNT, CDR2 FRNRAP. CDR3 amino acids: CASGLVHRGAAYNSPLHF. The CDR3 coding sequence is TGTGCTAGTGGTTTGGTACATAGGGGGGCAGCCTATAATTCACCCCTCCACTTT.

The sample holds a few counts of this clonotype. The rearrangement links TRBV6-5 to TRBJ2-7; a weak D match, TRBD1 (6 bases). Trimming left V 4 bases short and J 3 bases short, with 13 bases between. The CDR3 covers 14 residues. Germline V gene data show CDR1 as MNHEY and CDR2 as SVGAGI. The CDR3: CASSWTRDNYEQYF. The CDR3 nucleotides are TGTGCCAGCAGTTGGACCCGGGACAACTACGAGCAGTACTTC.

This clonotype was counted ten times or more. The chain is built from TRBV12-3 or TRBV12-4 and TRBJ1-1, with D possibly matching TRBD1 (6 bases). V was pared by 3 bases and J by 1 base, with 15 bases between. This CDR3 comprises 16 residues. The CDR3 DNA follows: TGTGCCAGCAGTTTTCAGGTCGGGGGCACGAACACTGAAGCTTTCTTT. It codes for CASSFQVGGTNTEAFF.

This clonotype was counted at least ten times. The chain is built from TRBV30 and TRBJ1-1; D remains ambiguous. The CDR3 is made up of 13 amino acids. V gave up 2 bases and J gave up 3 bases, with 10 bases separating them. The germline V gene has CDR1 GTSNPN and CDR2 SVGIG (reference sequence). CDR3 sequence (DNA): TGTGCCTGGAGTACGGGTATCGACACTGAAGCTTTCTTT. It encodes CAWSTGIDTEAFF.

The sample holds a few counts of this clonotype. One end of the junction fails to match germline, which may point to a read error. The chain is built from TRBV20-1 and TRBJ1-5; 8 nucleotides agree with TRBD1. CDR1 and CDR2 from the germline V gene are DFQATT and SNEGSKA (reference sequence). The CDR3 is 15 residues long. As DNA, the CDR3 is TGCAATGCTAGAGCGGGCAGGGGGCACAATCAGCCCCAGCATTTT. It translates to CNARAGRGHNQPQHF.

This clonotype showed up many times. V usage is TRBV3-1 and J usage is TRBJ2-4, with 10 bases identical to TRBD2. The junction had 1 base not matched to a gene; V was cut back by 1 base and J by 4 bases. Germline lookup yields CDR1 LGHDT and CDR2 YNNKEL (reference sequence). The CDR3 totals 15 residues. CDR3: CASSQGTSGKNIQYF. CDR3 nucleotides: TGTGCCAGCAGCCAAGGGACTAGCGGAAAAAACATTCAGTACTTC. The complete variable domain, with remaining parts taken from reference TRBV3-1 and TRBJ2-4, reads DTAVSQTPKYLVTQMGNDKSIKCEQNLGHDTMYWYKQDSKKFLKIMFSYNNKELIINETVPNRFSPKSPDKAHLNLHINSLELGDSAVYFCASSQGTSGKNIQYFGAGTRLSVL.

In this sample, this clonotype turned up a few times. V gene TRBV19 combines with J gene TRBJ2-1; tentative D call: TRBD2 (6 bases). The germline CDR1 and CDR2 sequences are LNHDA and SQIVND (reference sequence). This CDR3 has 15 residues. Trimming left V 6 bases short and J 0 bases short, with 12 bases between. The CDR3 bases are TGTGCCAGTAGCCCCATAGCGGACTCCTACAATGAGCAGTTCTTC. Its protein is CASSPIADSYNEQFF.